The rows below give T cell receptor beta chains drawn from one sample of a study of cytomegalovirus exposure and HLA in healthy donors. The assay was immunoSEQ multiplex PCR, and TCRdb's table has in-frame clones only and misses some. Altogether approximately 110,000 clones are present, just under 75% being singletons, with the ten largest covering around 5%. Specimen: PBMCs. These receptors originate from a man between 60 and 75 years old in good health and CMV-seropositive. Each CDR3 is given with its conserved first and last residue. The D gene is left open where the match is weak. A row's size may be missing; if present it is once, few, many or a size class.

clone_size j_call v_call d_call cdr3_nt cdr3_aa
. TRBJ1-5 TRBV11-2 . TGTGCCAGCAGCTCCCCTTTAGATCGACAGAACGTCAATCAGCCCCAGCATTTT CASSSPLDRQNVNQPQHF
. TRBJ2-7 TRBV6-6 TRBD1 TGTGCCAGCAGTCCTAGGACAGGGAGCTACGAGCAGTACTTC CASSPRTGSYEQYF
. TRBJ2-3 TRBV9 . TGTGCCAGCAGCGGCCGGGGTAGCACAGATACGCAGTATTTT CASSGRGSTDTQYF
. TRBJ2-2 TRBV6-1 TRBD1 TGTGCCAGTCAAGGGGGCGTAGAAACCGGGGAGCTGTTTTTT CASQGGVETGELFF
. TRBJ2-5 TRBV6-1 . TGTGCCAGCAGTCGGAACTACAGGTCCCAGTACTTC CASSRNYRSQYF
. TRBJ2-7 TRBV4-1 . TGCGCCAGCAGCCAAGAGAGTAACGGTGCCTCCTACGAGCAGTACTTC CASSQESNGASYEQYF
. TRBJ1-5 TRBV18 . TGTGCCAGCTCACCACCGTTAAGGGACTCGGGTCAGCCCCAGCATTTT CASSPPLRDSGQPQHF
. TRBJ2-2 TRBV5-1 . TGCGCCAGCAGCTTGTGGAGGGGGCCTACCGGGGAGCTGTTTTTT CASSLWRGPTGELFF
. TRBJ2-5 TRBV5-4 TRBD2 TGTGCCAGCAGCTTGAGCGGGGCATCGGGGGAGACCCAGTACTTC CASSLSGASGETQYF
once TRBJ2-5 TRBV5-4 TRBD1 TGTGCCAGCAGCTTTACAGGGGTAGGAGAGACCCAGTACTTC CASSFTGVGETQYF
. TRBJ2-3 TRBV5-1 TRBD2 TGCGCCAGCAGCGGGGGACTAGCGGGGGGCAGCACAGATACGCAGTATTTT CASSGGLAGGSTDTQYF
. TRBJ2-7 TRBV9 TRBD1 TGTGCCAGCAGCGTAGCCGGGACAGGGGCCTACGAGCAGTACTTC CASSVAGTGAYEQYF
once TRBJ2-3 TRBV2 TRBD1 TGTGCCAGCAGTGAAGACAGGGGGCGGTCAGATACGCAGTATTTT CASSEDRGRSDTQYF
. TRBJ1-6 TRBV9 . TGTGCCAGCAGCATACGCGCCGGGACGCCGGGGGATAATTCACCCCTCCACTTT CASSIRAGTPGDNSPLHF
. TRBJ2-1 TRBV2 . TGTGCCAGCAGTGTTCAGGGTGACAGCTCCTACAATGAGCAGTTCTTC CASSVQGDSSYNEQFF
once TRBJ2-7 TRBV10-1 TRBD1 TGCGCCAGCAGTCGGACAGGGGGTCGCGAGCAGTACTTC CASSRTGGREQYF
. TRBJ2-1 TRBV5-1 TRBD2 TGCGCCAGCAGCCGTAGTTTTGGCGGGGGGGTAGGTGGTGAGCAGTTCTTC CASSRSFGGGVGGEQFF
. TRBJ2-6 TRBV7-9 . TGTGCCAGCAGCTTACGGGGCTCTGGGGCCAACGTCCTGACTTTC CASSLRGSGANVLTF
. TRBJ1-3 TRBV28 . TGTGCCAGCAGTTCAAGGCTCAGGGGTTCTGGAAACACCATATATTTT CASSSRLRGSGNTIYF
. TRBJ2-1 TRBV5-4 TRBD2 TGTGCCACCCAACCTCGGGGGGGGGCCTACAATGAGCAGTTCTTC CATQPRGGAYNEQFF
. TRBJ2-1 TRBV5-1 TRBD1 TGCGCCAGCAGCTTGTCGGGACAGGGGTACAATGAGCAGTTCTTC CASSLSGQGYNEQFF
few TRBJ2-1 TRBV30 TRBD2 TGTGCCTGGAGTGTTGGCGGGGGGTCCTACAATGAGCAGTTCTTC CAWSVGGGSYNEQFF
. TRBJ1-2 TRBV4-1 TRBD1 TGCGCCAGCAGCCAAACAGGGGGCGACTATGGCTACACCTTC CASSQTGGDYGYTF
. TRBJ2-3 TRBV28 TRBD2 TGTGCCAGCACCCCACTAGCGGGGGGCATAGATACGCAGTATTTT CASTPLAGGIDTQYF
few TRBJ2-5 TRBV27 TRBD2 TGTGCCAGCAGCCTAATCTACGGGGGGGAGCAGTACTTC CASSLIYGGEQYF
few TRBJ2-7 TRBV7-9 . TGTGCCAGCAGCTTAGCGGGCTCATACGAGCAGTACTTC CASSLAGSYEQYF
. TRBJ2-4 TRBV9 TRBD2 TGTGCCAGCAGCGTAGACCTAGCGGGGAACATTCAGTACTTC CASSVDLAGNIQYF
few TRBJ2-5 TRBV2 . TGTGCCAGCAGGAGGGACCAAGAGACCCAGTACTTC CASRRDQETQYF
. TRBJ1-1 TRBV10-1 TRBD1 TGCGCCAGCAGTGAATCGGGCCAGGGGGACACTGAAGCTTTCTTT CASSESGQGDTEAFF
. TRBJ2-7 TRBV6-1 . TGTGCCAGCAAACCGGGTCCTAGCTCCTACGAGCAGTACTTC CASKPGPSSYEQYF
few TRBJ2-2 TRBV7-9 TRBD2 TGTGCCAGCAGCCCTACTAGCGACAGGGAGCTGTTTTTT CASSPTSDRELFF
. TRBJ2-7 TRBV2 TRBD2 TGTGCCAGCAGCCGGGAGGGTGGGCGGCCGTACGAGCAGTACTTC CASSREGGRPYEQYF
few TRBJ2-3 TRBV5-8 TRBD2 TGTGCCAGCAGCCGCCGACTAGCGGGGGCGCGCACAGATACGCAGTATTTT CASSRRLAGARTDTQYF
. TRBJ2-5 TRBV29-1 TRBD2 TGCAGCGTTCCCTGGGGTAGCGGGGGCTCAGAGACCCAGTACTTC CSVPWGSGGSETQYF
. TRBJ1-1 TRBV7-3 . TGTGCCAGCAGCTTAATGGGGCAGGGTCGTAGTGAAGCTTTCTTT CASSLMGQGRSEAFF
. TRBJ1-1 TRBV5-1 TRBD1 TGCGCCAGCAGCCTGGGGACAGGGGGATCCTACACTGAAGCTTTCTTT CASSLGTGGSYTEAFF
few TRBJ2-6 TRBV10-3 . TGTGCCATCAGACTCTCGGACGGGACTGGGGCCAACGTCCTGACTTTC CAIRLSDGTGANVLTF
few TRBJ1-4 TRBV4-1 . TGCGCCAGCAGCCAGTCAGGTGCAACTAATGAAAAACTGTTTTTT CASSQSGATNEKLFF
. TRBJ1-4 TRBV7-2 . TGTGCCAGCGCCGGGGGGCCAACTAATGAAAAACTGTTTTTT CASAGGPTNEKLFF
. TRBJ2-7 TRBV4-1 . TGCGCCAGCAGCCACCCGGGGACTCGATCCTACGAGCAGTACTTC CASSHPGTRSYEQYF
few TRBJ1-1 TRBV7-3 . TGTGCCAGCAGCTTATCGGGGGGCACTGAAGCTTTCTTT CASSLSGGTEAFF
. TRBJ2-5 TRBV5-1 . TGCGCCAGCAGCTTGCGTGGACAAGTCCAAGAGACCCAGTACTTC CASSLRGQVQETQYF
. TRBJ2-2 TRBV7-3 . TGTGCCAGCAGCTTAACGGGGGGGACAGGCACCGGGGAGCTGTTTTTT CASSLTGGTGTGELFF
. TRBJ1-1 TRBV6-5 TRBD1 TGTGCCAGCAGCCACCCACAGGGGAGGAACACTGAAGCTTTCTTT CASSHPQGRNTEAFF
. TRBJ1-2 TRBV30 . TGTGCCTGGGTTCAGGGCAGGCCGTTGGGCTACACCTTC CAWVQGRPLGYTF
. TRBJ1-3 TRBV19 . TGTGCCAGTAAGGCGGTAGCCTCTGGAAACACCATATATTTT CASKAVASGNTIYF
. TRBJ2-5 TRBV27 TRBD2 TGTGCCAGCAGTCGGCGGGGGACTAGCGGGACCAACCAAGAGACCCAGTACTTC CASSRRGTSGTNQETQYF